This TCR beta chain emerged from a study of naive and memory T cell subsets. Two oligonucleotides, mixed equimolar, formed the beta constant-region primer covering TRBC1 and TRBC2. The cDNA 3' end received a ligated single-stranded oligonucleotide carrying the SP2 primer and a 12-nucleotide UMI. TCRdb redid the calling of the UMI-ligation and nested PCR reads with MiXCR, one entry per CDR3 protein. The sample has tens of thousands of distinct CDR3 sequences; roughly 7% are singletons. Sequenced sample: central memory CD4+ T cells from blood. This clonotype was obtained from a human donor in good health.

CDR3 sequence (DNA): TGTGCCAGCAGCCCCCGGGCTAGTGACGAGCAGTACTTC. Translating gives CASSPRASDEQYF. V gene TRBV7-2 combines with J gene TRBJ2-7; D gene uncertain. The V gene's germline CDR1 is SGHTA and CDR2 FQGNSA. There are 13 residues in the CDR3. V gave up 5 bases and J gave up 5 bases, with 13 bases separating them.